The entry below describes one T cell receptor (beta chain). The antigen remains undetermined. MiXCR, applied by TCRdb to the RT-PCR reads, yields one record per CDR3 protein. Seen here are approximately 700,000 distinct CDR3 sequences, about 15% observed once, and the top ten hold 5.5% to 7%. The sample originates from a study of response to subunit inactivated influenza vaccine. Study-wide findings and caveats: It was the authors' suggestion that each seasonal influenza vaccination recruits few new T cells.

CDR1 is SGHTA, CDR2 FQGNSA, per germline. CDR3 length: 15 residues. The V and J ends lost 3 bases and 1 base respectively, with 13 bases between them. The receptor was isolated from a man aged 50-59 years who received an inactivated influenza vaccine. This sample comprised PBMCs from blood, obtained around 15 days before vaccination. The genes are TRBV7-2 and TRBJ2-7; a weak D match, TRBD2 (7 bases). The CDR3 loop reads CASSLGGRDSYEQYF. The DNA for the CDR3 is TGTGCCAGCAGCTTGGGGGGGCGAGATTCCTACGAGCAGTACTTC.